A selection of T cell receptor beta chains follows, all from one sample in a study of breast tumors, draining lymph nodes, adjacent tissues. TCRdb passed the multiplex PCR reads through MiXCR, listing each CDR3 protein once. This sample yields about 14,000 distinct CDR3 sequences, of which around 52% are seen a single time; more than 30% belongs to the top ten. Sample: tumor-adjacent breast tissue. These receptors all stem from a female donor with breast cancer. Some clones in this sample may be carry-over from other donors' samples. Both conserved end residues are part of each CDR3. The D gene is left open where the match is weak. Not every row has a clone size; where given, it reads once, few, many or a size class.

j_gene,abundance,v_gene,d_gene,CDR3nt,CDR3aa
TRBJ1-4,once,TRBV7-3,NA,TGTGCCAGCAGCTCCCTGGACGGGACCGCAACTAATGAAAAACTGTTTTTT,CASSSLDGTATNEKLFF
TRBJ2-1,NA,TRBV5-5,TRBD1,TGTGCCAGCAGGACACAGGGGAAGAATGAGCAGTTCTTC,CASRTQGKNEQFF
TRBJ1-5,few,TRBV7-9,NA,TGTGCCAGCAGCTTAGGTAGCCTAGGTGATCAGCCCCAGCATTTT,CASSLGSLGDQPQHF
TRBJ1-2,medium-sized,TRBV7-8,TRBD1,TGTGCCAGCACCAACTTCCCGGTAGGGGGCCGGTCTGGCTACACCTTC,CASTNFPVGGRSGYTF
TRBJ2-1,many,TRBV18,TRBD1,TGTGCCAGCTCACGGACCACGGGACAGGTGGGGGATGAGCAGTTCTTC,CASSRTTGQVGDEQFF
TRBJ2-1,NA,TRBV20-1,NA,TGCAGTGCTAGTTCGCCCGCTGAGAACTACAATGAGCAGTTCTTC,CSASSPAENYNEQFF
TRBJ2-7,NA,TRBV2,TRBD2,TGTGCCAGCAGTTTGGGACTAGCGGGAGGGCCTTTCGACGAGCAGTACTTC,CASSLGLAGGPFDEQYF
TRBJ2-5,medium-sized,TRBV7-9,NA,TGTGCCAGCAGCTACCAAGAGACCCAGTACTTC,CASSYQETQYF
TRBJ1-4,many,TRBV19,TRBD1,TGTGCCAGTAGGATACACAGGGGGCGAAGAGAAAAACTGTTTTTT,CASRIHRGRREKLFF
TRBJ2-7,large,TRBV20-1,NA,TGCAGTGCTAGAGATGACTGGAGCTACGAGCAGTACTTC,CSARDDWSYEQYF
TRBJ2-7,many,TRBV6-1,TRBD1,TGTGCCAGCAGTGAAGAAGAGGGGACAGCCTACGAGCAGTACTTC,CASSEEEGTAYEQYF
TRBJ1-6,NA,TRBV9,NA,TGTGCCAGCGGAACAGGGAATTCACCCCTCCACTTT,CASGTGNSPLHF
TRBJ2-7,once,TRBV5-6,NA,NA,CASSFYICNARDDWSYEQYF
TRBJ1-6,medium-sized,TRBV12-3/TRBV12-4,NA,TGTGCCAGCAGTTTAGGCGGGGGGCACTCCTATAATTCACCCCTCCACTTT,CASSLGGGHSYNSPLHF